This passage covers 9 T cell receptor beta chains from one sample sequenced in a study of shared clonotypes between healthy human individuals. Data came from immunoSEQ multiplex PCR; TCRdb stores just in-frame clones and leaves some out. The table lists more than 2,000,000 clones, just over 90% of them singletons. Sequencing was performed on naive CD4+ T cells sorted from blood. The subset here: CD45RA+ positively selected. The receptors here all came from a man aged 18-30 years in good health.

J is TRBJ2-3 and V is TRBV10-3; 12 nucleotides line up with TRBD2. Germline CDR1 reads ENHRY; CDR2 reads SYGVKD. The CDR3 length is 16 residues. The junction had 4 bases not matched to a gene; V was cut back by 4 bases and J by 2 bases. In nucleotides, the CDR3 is TGTGCCATCAGTGGGACTAGCGGGGTCCTCACAGATACGCAGTATTTT. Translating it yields CAISGTSGVLTDTQYF.

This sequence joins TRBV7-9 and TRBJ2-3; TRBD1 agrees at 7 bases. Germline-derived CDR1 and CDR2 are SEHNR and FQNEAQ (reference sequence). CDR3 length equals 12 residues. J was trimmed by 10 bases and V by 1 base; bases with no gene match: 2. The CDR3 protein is CASSLDQGAQYF. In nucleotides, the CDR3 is TGTGCCAGCAGCTTAGACCAGGGGGCGCAGTATTTT. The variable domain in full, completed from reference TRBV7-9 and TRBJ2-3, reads DTGVSQNPRHKITKRGQNVTFRCDPISEHNRLYWYRQTLGQGPEFLTYFQNEAQLEKSRLLSDRFSAERPKGSFSTLEIQRTEQGDSAMYLCASSLDQGAQYFGPGTRLTVL.

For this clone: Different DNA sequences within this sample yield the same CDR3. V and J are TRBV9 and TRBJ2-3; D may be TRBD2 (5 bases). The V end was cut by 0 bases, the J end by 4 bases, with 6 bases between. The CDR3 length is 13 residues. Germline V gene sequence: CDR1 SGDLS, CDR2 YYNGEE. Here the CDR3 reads CASSVGEPDTQYF. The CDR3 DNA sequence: TGTGCCAGCAGCGTAGGGGAGCCAGATACGCAGTATTTT.

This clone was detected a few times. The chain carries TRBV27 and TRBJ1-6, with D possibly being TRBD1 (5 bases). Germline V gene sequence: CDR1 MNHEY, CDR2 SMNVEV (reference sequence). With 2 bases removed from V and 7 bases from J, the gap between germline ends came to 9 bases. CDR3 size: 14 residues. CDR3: CASSLAGTNSPLHF. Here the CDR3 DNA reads TGTGCCAGCAGTTTAGCAGGGACCAATTCACCCCTCCACTTT.

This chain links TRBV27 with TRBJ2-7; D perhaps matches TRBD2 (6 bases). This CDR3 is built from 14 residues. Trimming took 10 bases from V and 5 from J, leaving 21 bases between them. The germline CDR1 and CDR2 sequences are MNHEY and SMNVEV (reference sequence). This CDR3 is CANPFFQGGDEQYF. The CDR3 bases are TGTGCCAACCCGTTTTTTCAGGGAGGCGACGAGCAGTACTTC.

The CDR3 region is CALDWGVGEAFF. In nucleotides, the CDR3 is TGTGCCCTAGATTGGGGGGTCGGTGAAGCTTTCTTT. The chain is built from TRBV30 and TRBJ1-1; possibly TRBD1 for D (5 bases). The CDR3 runs to 12 residues. Germline V gene sequence: CDR1 GTSNPN, CDR2 SVGIG (reference sequence). Between the trimmed V and J ends, which lost 8 bases and 7 bases, there was a span of 17 bases.

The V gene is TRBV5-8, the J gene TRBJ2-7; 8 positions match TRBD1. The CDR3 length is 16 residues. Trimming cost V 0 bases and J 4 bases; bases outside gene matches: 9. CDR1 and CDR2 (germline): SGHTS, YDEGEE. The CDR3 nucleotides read TGTGCCAGCAGCTTGGACGGGACAGGTAATCTATACGAGCAGTACTTC. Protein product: CASSLDGTGNLYEQYF.

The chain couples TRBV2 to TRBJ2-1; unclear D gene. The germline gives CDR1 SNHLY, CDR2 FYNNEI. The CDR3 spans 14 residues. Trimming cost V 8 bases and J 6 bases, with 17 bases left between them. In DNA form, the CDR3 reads TGTGCCAGCGTTTTCCATAGCAGCGTCAATGAGCAGTTCTTC. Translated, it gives CASVFHSSVNEQFF.

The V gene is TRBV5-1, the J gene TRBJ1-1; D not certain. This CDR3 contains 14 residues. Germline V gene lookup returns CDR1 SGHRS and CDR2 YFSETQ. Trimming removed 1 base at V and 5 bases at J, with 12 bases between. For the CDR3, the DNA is TGCGCCAGCAGCTTGCCCGGGTGGGAGACTGAAGCTTTCTTT. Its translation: CASSLPGWETEAFF.